One sample yielded the 15 T cell receptor beta chains listed below, sequenced in a study of prognosis after radiotherapy for stage I lung cancer. Amplification of the TCR beta CDR3 (from genomic DNA) was done by two-round multiplex PCR. Primers were specific to each TRBV and TRBJ gene in first-round PCR. From the multiplex PCR reads, TCRdb called clonotypes with MiXCR, one entry per CDR3 protein. The data contain more than 11,000 distinct CDR3 sequences, approximately 33% of them seen just once; the ten biggest clones take up around 30%. Sequenced here: PBMCs, sampled before or after stereotactic body radiation therapy (not recorded which). The source of these receptors is a donor of 50 years or more with non-small cell lung cancer.

The sample holds many counts of this clonotype. The chain combines TRBV5-5 with TRBJ2-4; 12 positions agree with TRBD1. Germline-derived CDR1 and CDR2 are SGHKS and YYEKEE (reference sequence). Losses at the gene ends were 4 bases for V and 8 bases for J; bases not matched to a gene: 10. The CDR3 loop spans 16 amino acids. The CDR3 is CASSGGTGGRSDIQYF. The CDR3 bases are TGTGCCAGCAGCGGCGGGACAGGGGGCCGTTCGGACATTCAGTACTTC.

This clonotype was recorded only once. A far larger clone differs by one base, so this is likely a read error. The J gene is TRBJ2-4, the V gene TRBV5-1, with D maybe TRBD1 (5 bases). The better agreement between TRBJ1-2 and the DNA end casts doubt on the J call. The CDR3 spans 13 residues. Germline V gene data show CDR1 as SGHRS and CDR2 as YFSETQ. The CDR3 DNA reads as TGCGCCAGCAGACGGGACTCAAAGGGGGGCTACACCTTC. It translates to CASRRDSKGGYTF.

This clonotype is medium-sized (0.01 to 0.1%) within its sample. This chain uses TRBV28 with TRBJ2-7; D perhaps matches TRBD1 (6 bases). Trimming stripped 3 bases from V and 5 bases from J, with 17 bases between. The CDR3 has 15 residues. The germline CDR1 and CDR2 sequences are MDHEN and SYDVKM. The DNA for the CDR3 is TGTGCCAGCAGTTTGATACAGGGCGCTAGCCACGAGCAGTACTTC. It is translated as CASSLIQGASHEQYF.

This clonotype was picked up many times. The chain recombines TRBV7-6 with TRBJ2-5; a possible D gene is TRBD1 (8 bases). V lost 3 bases to trimming and J lost 5 bases, with 16 bases between them. The CDR3 has 15 amino acids. Germline V gene lookup returns CDR1 SGHVS and CDR2 FNYEAQ. DNA of the CDR3: TGTGCCAGCAGCTTTTGGACAGGGAGGGGGGAGACCCAGTACTTC. It specifies CASSFWTGRGETQYF.

This clonotype occurred many times. The DNA for the CDR3 is TGTGCCAGTAGTCTCCAAAGGGTTAGCAATCAGCCCCAGCATTTT. Protein: CASSLQRVSNQPQHF. V usage is TRBV19 and J usage is TRBJ1-5; D unresolved. Deletions cut 5 bases from V and 0 bases from J, with 11 bases between. The CDR3 sequence is 15 residues long. Per the germline V gene, CDR1 is LNHDA and CDR2 is SQIVND (reference sequence).

This clonotype was seen ten or more times. This chain connects TRBV28 to TRBJ1-2; no firm D call. The CDR3 extends over 12 amino acids. V gave up 4 bases and J gave up 5 bases, with 8 bases separating them. CDR1 is MDHEN and CDR2 is SYDVKM in the germline V gene. Here the CDR3 reads CASSSTPYGYTF. The DNA for the CDR3 is TGTGCCAGCAGTTCAACCCCTTATGGCTACACCTTC.

This clonotype was counted at least ten times. A read error may produce the germline difference seen at one junction end. The rearrangement uses TRBV6-5 and TRBJ2-7; no firm D call. From germline, CDR1 is MNHEY and CDR2 SVGAGI. This CDR3 has 14 amino acids. The CDR3 loop is CASSYSRSYYEQYF. DNA of the CDR3: TGTGCCAGCAGCTACTCTAGGTCTTACTACGAGCAGTACTTC.

This clonotype was seen at least ten times. The chain uses TRBV28 and TRBJ1-2, with D tentatively TRBD1 (5 bases). The ends were cut back, 6 bases at V and 1 base at J, with 12 bases in the middle. Germline V lookup: CDR1 MDHEN, CDR2 SYDVKM. This CDR3 region has 14 residues. The CDR3 is CASSGGPINYGYTF. The CDR3 DNA reads TGTGCCAGCAGCGGGGGACCTATTAACTATGGCTACACCTTC.

This clonotype occurred many times. This chain connects TRBV4-1 to TRBJ2-7, with 8 positions matching TRBD1. Trimming cost V 1 base and J 1 base; bases outside gene matches: 3. The germline CDR1 and CDR2 sequences are MGHRA and YSYEKL. The CDR3 is made up of 15 amino acids. The CDR3: CASSQVRTGSYEQYF. The CDR3 DNA is TGCGCCAGCAGCCAAGTCCGGACAGGGTCCTACGAGCAGTACTTC.

There are many counts of this clonotype. This chain joins TRBV20-1 and TRBJ1-6, with D perhaps TRBD1 (5 bases). The length of the CDR3 is 16 residues. Germline assignment: CDR1 DFQATT and CDR2 SNEGSKA (reference sequence). Trimming left V 0 bases short and J 9 bases short, with 18 bases between. CDR3 nucleotide sequence: TGCAGTGCTAGAGAGGCGGAGGGCAGGGTAGCTTCACCCCTCCACTTT. It translates to CSAREAEGRVASPLHF.

The chain has TRBV15 and TRBJ2-7; 8 bases line up with TRBD2. Germline CDR1 is LNHNV and CDR2 is YYDKDF (reference sequence). There are 14 residues in the CDR3. Trimming took 4 bases from V and 6 from J; bases not matched to a gene: 8. The CDR3 protein is CATSIHGLAPEQYF. In DNA, the CDR3 is TGTGCCACCAGCATACATGGACTAGCTCCCGAGCAGTACTTC.

This clonotype was seen just once. The junction and the germline gene differ at one end; a read error may be behind it. V gene TRBV9 combines with J gene TRBJ1-3; 10 positions match TRBD1. Germline CDR1 reads SGDLS; CDR2 reads YYNGEE. This CDR3 has 17 residues. The CDR3, as DNA: TGTGACAGTCCCGGGACAGGGGTTTCGAGCTCTGGAGACACCATATATTTT. Protein: CDSPGTGVSSSGDTIYF. Supplemented by reference TRBV9 and TRBJ1-3, the full variable domain reads DSGVTQTPKHLITATGQRVTLRCSPRSGDLSVYWYQQSLDQGLQFLIQYYNGEERAKGNILERFSAQQFPDLHSELNLSSLELGDSALYFCDSPGTGVSSSGDTIYFGEGSWLTVV.

Details on this clonotype: A much more abundant neighbour one base away suggests this may be a read error. The conserved closing phenylalanine or tryptophan is absent in this CDR3, likely reflecting a read error. The CDR3 region is CASSIIPGTGANYGYTP. DNA for the CDR3: TGTGCCAGTAGTATTATTCCCGGGACAGGGGCAAACTATGGCTACACCCCC. The chain links TRBV19 to TRBJ1-2, with 10 positions matching TRBD1. Losses at the gene ends were 3 bases for V and 2 bases for J; bases not matched to a gene: 9. CDR1 is LNHDA and CDR2 is SQIVND in the germline V gene (reference sequence). The CDR3 is 17 amino acids.

This chain connects TRBV5-1 to TRBJ2-2, with D possibly TRBD1 on 5 matching bases. CDR3 length equals 16 residues. Trimming shortened V by 0 bases and J by 7 bases, and 16 bases separated the two germline ends. From germline, CDR1 is SGHRS and CDR2 YFSETQ. Written as DNA, the CDR3 is TGCGCCAGCAGCTTGGATGTCCGGCAGGGCGTCGGGGAGCTGTTTTTT. It encodes CASSLDVRQGVGELFF.

The chain joins TRBV12-3 or TRBV12-4 to TRBJ2-7; TRBD1 aligns across 9 bases. V lost 9 bases, J lost 0 bases, and 18 bases stayed unmatched. CDR3 length: 18 residues. The chain's CDR3 is CARSPGQGTKKNSYEQYF. CDR3 in DNA: TGTGCCAGAAGCCCAGGACAGGGGACTAAAAAAAACTCCTACGAGCAGTACTTC.